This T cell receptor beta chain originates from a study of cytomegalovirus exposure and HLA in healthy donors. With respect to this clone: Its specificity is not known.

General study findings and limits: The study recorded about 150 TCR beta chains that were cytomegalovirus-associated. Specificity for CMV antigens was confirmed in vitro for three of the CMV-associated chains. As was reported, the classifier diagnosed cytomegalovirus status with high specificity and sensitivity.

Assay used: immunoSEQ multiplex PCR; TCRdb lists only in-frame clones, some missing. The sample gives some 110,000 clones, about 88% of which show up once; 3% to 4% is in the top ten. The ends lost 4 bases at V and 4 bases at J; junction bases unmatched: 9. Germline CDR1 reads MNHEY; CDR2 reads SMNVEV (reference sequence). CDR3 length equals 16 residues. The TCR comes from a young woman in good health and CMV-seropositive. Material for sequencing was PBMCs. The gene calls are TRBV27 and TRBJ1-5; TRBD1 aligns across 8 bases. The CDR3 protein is CASSSLNRGWNQPQHF. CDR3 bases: TGTGCCAGCAGTTCCCTAAACAGGGGGTGGAATCAGCCCCAGCATTTT.